One and the same sample provided the 6 T cell receptor beta chains below, sequenced in a study of blood T cell repertoires in COVID-19. Profiling relied on immunoSEQ multiplex PCR, and the TCRdb table lists in-frame clones only, not all of them. The sample has around 250,000 clones, about 84% seen once; the top ten hold approximately 5%. The sample comprised peripheral blood. Every receptor here comes from a woman aged 80 or older with COVID-19, enrolled during active disease.

In this sample, this clone turned up once. The rearrangement joins TRBV7-2 to TRBJ2-7; no reliable D call. CDR3 size: 12 residues. Trimming shortened V by 3 bases and J by 3 bases, and 6 bases separated the two germline ends. In germline, CDR1 is SGHTA, CDR2 FQGNSA. The CDR3 here is CASSLYGYEQYV. As DNA, the CDR3 is TGTGCCAGCAGCTTGTACGGCTACGAGCAGTACGTC.

The rearrangement joins TRBV5-6 to TRBJ1-2; D remains ambiguous. In germline, CDR1 is SGHDT, CDR2 YYEEEE. V lost 0 bases to trimming and J lost 5 bases, with 14 bases between them. This CDR3 comprises 15 residues. This CDR3 reads CASSLAGGTFYGYTF. The CDR3 bases are TGTGCCAGCAGCTTGGCCGGCGGTACTTTTTATGGCTACACCTTC.

This clone was picked up one time. The CDR3 DNA reads as TGTGCCAGCAGCCTCAGCGGGCAGGGAGGCAACTATGGCTACACCTTC. Translating gives CASSLSGQGGNYGYTF. The chain is built from TRBV14 and TRBJ1-2; maybe TRBD1 (5 bases). The V gene's germline CDR1 is SGHDN and CDR2 FVKESK. CDR3 size: 16 residues. The V and J ends lost 4 bases and 2 bases respectively, with 17 bases between them.

The chain employs TRBV7-3 and TRBJ2-2; 7 nucleotides line up with TRBD1. This CDR3 is 15 amino acids long. In germline, CDR1 is SGHTA, CDR2 FQGTGA. The V gene end was trimmed by 6 bases and the J gene end by 3 bases; junction bases not matched to a gene: 7. The CDR3 is CASRLTGLDTGELFF. CDR3 nucleotide sequence: TGTGCCAGCAGACTGACAGGGTTAGACACCGGGGAGCTGTTTTTT.

V is TRBV7-2 and J is TRBJ2-7; 9 bases map to TRBD1. With 0 bases clipped from V and 7 bases from J, the junction kept 7 bases outside the gene matches. The germline V gene encodes CDR1 SGHTA and CDR2 FQGNSA. The CDR3 covers 15 residues. The CDR3, as DNA: TGTGCCAGCAGCTTAGCGGGACAGGGTGTCGATGAGCAGTACTTC. Its protein product is CASSLAGQGVDEQYF.

The rearrangement uses TRBV18 and TRBJ1-2, with TRBD1 matching 9 bases. V was clipped by 5 bases and J by 4 bases; unmatched bases: 8. The CDR3 has 15 residues. CDR1 is KGHSH, CDR2 LQKENI, per germline. In DNA form, the CDR3 reads TGTGCCAGCTCATTGGGGACAGGGCCGGGCTATGGCTACACCTTC. This translates into CASSLGTGPGYGYTF.